Listed below are T cell receptor beta chains from one sample, sequenced in a study of blood T cell repertoires in COVID-19. Assay used: immunoSEQ multiplex PCR; TCRdb lists only in-frame clones, some missing. This sample carries 110,000 to 150,000 clones, 86% of them seen once, and the ten largest clones take approximately 4.5%. Sequenced input: PBMCs or T cells enriched from blood (not recorded which). Source of these receptors: a man aged 45 to 65 who had recovered from COVID-19. The CDR3 runs from the conserved cysteine through the conserved F or W. The order of the fields is D gene, clone size, V gene, J gene, CDR3 protein, CDR3 DNA. A D gene is named only where the DNA matches it firmly. Clone size is stated in some rows and not others, as once, few, many or a class when expanded.

>TRBD1|few|TRBV10-3|TRBJ2-7
CAISDPGQGASYEQYF
TGTGCCATCAGTGACCCGGGACAGGGGGCGAGTTACGAGCAGTACTTC
>.|.|TRBV5-4|TRBJ2-1
CASSLVGRGADNEQFF
TGTGCCAGCAGCTTGGTTGGCAGGGGTGCGGACAATGAGCAGTTCTTC
>.|.|TRBV7-2|TRBJ1-6
CASSLRTFSDSPLHF
TGTGCCAGCAGCTTGAGGACATTTAGTGATTCACCCCTCCACTTT
>.|.|TRBV28|TRBJ1-3
CASSLYRSSGNTIYF
TGTGCCAGCAGTTTATACAGAAGCTCTGGAAACACCATATATTTT
>TRBD2|once|TRBV3-1/TRBV3-2|TRBJ2-3
CASSQRTSGELWGTDTQYF
TGTGCCAGCAGCCAAAGGACTAGCGGGGAGCTTTGGGGCACAGATACGCAATATTTT
>.|.|TRBV3-1/TRBV3-2|TRBJ1-6
CASSQWQRLRSPLHF
TGTGCCAGCAGCCAGTGGCAGAGGCTTCGTTCACCCCTCCACTTT
>.|.|TRBV19|TRBJ2-2
CASSMVGGAGELFF
TGTGCCAGTAGTATGGTCGGCGGGGCCGGGGAGCTGTTTTTT
>.|.|TRBV3-1/TRBV3-2|TRBJ2-7
CASGPYRASYEQYF
TGTGCCAGCGGCCCTTACAGGGCCTCCTACGAGCAGTACTTC
>TRBD1|once|TRBV7-2|TRBJ1-1
CASSGMAGGPGTEAFF
TGTGCCAGCAGCGGCATGGCAGGGGGGCCGGGCACTGAAGCTTTCTTT
>.|.|TRBV19|TRBJ1-1
CASSSDSLEAFF
TGTGCCAGTAGTAGTGACAGTCTTGAAGCTTTCTTT
>.|.|TRBV7-2|TRBJ1-1
CASSWKRGGTEAFF
TGTGCCAGCAGCTGGAAACGGGGGGGCACTGAAGCTTTCTTT
>.|.|TRBV3-1/TRBV3-2|TRBJ2-7
CASSHPPVTNEQYF
TGTGCCAGCAGCCACCCCCCAGTTACCAACGAGCAGTACTTC
>.|.|TRBV27|TRBJ2-7
CASSEAPIYEQYF
TGTGCCAGCAGTGAGGCCCCAATCTACGAGCAGTACTTC
>TRBD2|.|TRBV30|TRBJ2-1
CAWGLAGGNEQFF
TGTGCCTGGGGACTAGCGGGAGGGAATGAGCAGTTCTTC
>TRBD1|.|TRBV7-3|TRBJ2-3
CASSSGTGRTDTQYF
TGTGCCAGCAGCTCCGGGACAGGGAGGACAGATACGCAGTATTTT
>.|.|TRBV7-2|TRBJ1-2
CAITRGSSNYGYTF
TGTGCCATTACCAGGGGATCCTCTAACTATGGCTACACCTTC
>TRBD1|once|TRBV28|TRBJ1-5
CASSLSGGGSQPQHF
TGTGCCAGCAGTTTATCAGGGGGTGGTAGTCAGCCCCAGCATTTT
>.|.|TRBV5-1|TRBJ2-2
CASSLWQGNTGELFF
TGCGCCAGCAGCTTGTGGCAGGGTAACACCGGGGAGCTGTTTTTT
>TRBD1|.|TRBV11-1|TRBJ2-1
CASIDRGNEQFF
TGTGCCAGCATCGACAGGGGAAATGAGCAGTTCTTC
>.|.|TRBV9|TRBJ2-3
CASSPAGDTQYF
TGTGCCAGCAGCCCTGCGGGGGATACGCAGTATTTT
>.|.|TRBV28|TRBJ2-2
CASSFTSANTGELFF
TGTGCCAGCAGTTTCACCAGTGCTAACACCGGGGAGCTGTTTTTT
>.|once|TRBV5-1|TRBJ2-3
CASSLSGGSTDTQYF
TGCGCCAGCAGCCTTTCAGGGGGGAGCACAGATACGCAGTATTTT
>.|once|TRBV12-5|TRBJ1-4
CASGLYLEKLFF
TGTGCTAGTGGTTTGTACCTAGAAAAACTGTTTTTT
>TRBD2|.|TRBV6-1|TRBJ2-3
CASSGQLAVSTDTQYF
TGTGCCAGCAGTGGGCAGCTAGCGGTTAGCACAGATACGCAGTATTTT
>TRBD1|.|TRBV7-9|TRBJ1-1
CASSLEGARTEAFF
TGTGCCAGCAGCTTAGAGGGGGCGCGAACTGAAGCTTTCTTT
>.|.|TRBV6-2/TRBV6-3|TRBJ2-6
CASSSFKTGHISGANVLTF
TGTGCCAGCAGTTCGTTTAAGACAGGACACATTTCTGGGGCCAACGTCCTGACTTTC
>TRBD1|.|TRBV5-4|TRBJ2-2
CASSLGLVGQGAGELFF
TGTGCCAGCAGCTTGGGGTTGGTGGGACAGGGGGCCGGGGAGCTGTTTTTT
>.|.|TRBV5-1|TRBJ2-2
CASSVNRGTVTGELFF
TGCGCCAGCAGCGTCAACCGGGGGACAGTTACCGGGGAGCTGTTTTTT
>TRBD2|.|TRBV4-3|TRBJ2-1
CASSQQTSGRGRQFF
TGCGCCAGCAGCCAACAGACTAGCGGGAGGGGACGGCAGTTCTTC
>TRBD1|.|TRBV6-1|TRBJ1-2
CASREGQGVYGYTF
TGTGCCAGCAGAGAAGGACAGGGTGTCTATGGCTACACCTTC
>.|.|TRBV27|TRBJ1-5
CASSFVLNQPQHF
TGTGCCAGCAGTTTTGTACTCAATCAGCCCCAGCATTTT
>TRBD1|.|TRBV7-8|TRBJ2-5
CASSRQGSETQYF
TGTGCCAGCAGCCGACAGGGCTCAGAGACCCAGTACTTC
>.|.|TRBV10-3|TRBJ1-5
CAINNRRTERNSNQPQHF
TGTGCCATCAACAATAGAAGGACAGAGAGAAATAGCAATCAGCCCCAGCATTTT
>.|few|TRBV30|TRBJ2-7
CAWSIFGGRTNEQYF
TGTGCCTGGAGTATCTTCGGGGGACGTACTAACGAGCAGTACTTC
>.|.|TRBV6-4|TRBJ1-5
CASRGGRINQPQHF
TGTGCCAGCAGGGGGGGACGGATTAATCAGCCCCAGCATTTT
>.|once|TRBV2|TRBJ1-6
CASNGGFSPLHF
TGTGCCAGCAACGGGGGATTTTCACCCCTCCACTTT
>TRBD1|.|TRBV7-2|TRBJ1-4
CASSLSGTGGDKLFF
TGTGCCAGCAGTCTCTCAGGGACAGGGGGCGACAAACTGTTTTTT
>TRBD1|.|TRBV5-4|TRBJ1-2
CASSPQRGGDGYTF
TGTGCCAGCAGTCCCCAGAGAGGGGGCGATGGCTACACCTTC
>.|.|TRBV2|TRBJ2-7
CASMGLNPYEQYF
TGTGCCAGCATGGGCCTAAATCCCTACGAGCAGTACTTC
>TRBD2|.|TRBV7-2|TRBJ2-1
CASSLVPLSGSPYNEQFF
TGTGCCAGCAGCTTAGTACCTTTGAGCGGGAGTCCCTACAATGAGCAGTTCTTC
>TRBD2|few|TRBV3-1/TRBV3-2|TRBJ2-7
CASSQGGTSGSHEQYF
TGTGCCAGCAGCCAGGGCGGGACTAGCGGGTCCCACGAGCAGTACTTC
>.|.|TRBV15|TRBJ1-4
CATSIKRATNEKLFF
TGTGCCACCAGTATAAAGAGGGCAACTAATGAAAAACTGTTTTTT
>TRBD1|.|TRBV29-1|TRBJ2-5
CSGRQGQETQYF
TGCAGCGGCAGACAGGGCCAAGAGACCCAGTACTTC
>.|.|TRBV3-1/TRBV3-2|TRBJ2-2
CASSQGEFTGELFF
TGTGCCAGCAGCCAAGGAGAATTCACCGGGGAGCTGTTTTTT
>.|.|TRBV7-9|TRBJ1-3
CASSFLQSSGNTIYF
TGTGCCAGCAGCTTTCTACAGAGCTCTGGAAACACCATATATTTT
>TRBD1|once|TRBV18|TRBJ2-7
CASSPDRGKTYEQYF
TGTGCCAGCTCACCTGACAGGGGGAAGACCTACGAGCAGTACTTC
>TRBD1|.|TRBV5-6|TRBJ1-1
CASSRMDRGTAEAFF
TGTGCCAGCAGCCGGATGGACAGGGGAACTGCTGAAGCTTTCTTT
>.|.|TRBV27|TRBJ1-2
CASSLTGGYGYTF
TGTGCCAGCAGTTTAACTGGGGGGTATGGCTACACCTTC
>TRBD1|.|TRBV6-6|TRBJ1-2
CASSQGDLYGYTF
TGTGCCAGCAGCCAGGGGGACCTCTATGGCTACACCTTC
>TRBD1|.|TRBV29-1|TRBJ1-2
CSVLGQNYGYTF
TGCAGCGTCCTGGGACAGAACTATGGCTACACCTTC
>TRBD2|.|TRBV19|TRBJ2-3
CASSIIAGGTDTQYF
TGTGCCAGTAGTATTATAGCGGGAGGGACAGATACGCAGTATTTT
>TRBD2|.|TRBV7-2|TRBJ2-1
CASSSQRASGYNEQFF
TGTGCCAGCAGCTCCCAGAGGGCTAGCGGCTACAATGAGCAGTTCTTC
>.|.|TRBV5-1|TRBJ1-2
CASSLGSENYGYTF
TGCGCCAGCAGCTTGGGCAGCGAGAACTATGGCTACACCTTC
>.|.|TRBV9|TRBJ2-2
CASSSQGPNTGELFF
TGTGCCAGCAGTTCCCAGGGCCCGAACACCGGGGAGCTGTTTTTT
>.|.|TRBV30|TRBJ1-3
CAWSPVAAGNTIYF
TGTGCCTGGAGCCCAGTGGCAGCTGGAAACACCATATATTTT
>.|.|TRBV9|TRBJ1-6
CASSVEGGNNSPLHF
TGTGCCAGCAGCGTTGAGGGCGGAAATAATTCACCCCTCCACTTT
>.|few|TRBV5-6|TRBJ1-2
CASSSGQRNYGYTF
TGTGCCAGCAGCTCAGGACAGAGAAACTATGGCTACACCTTC